One and the same sample provided the 22 T cell receptor beta chains below, sequenced in a study of blood T cell repertoires in COVID-19. Assay: immunoSEQ multiplex PCR; the TCRdb copy retains only in-frame clones and omits some. The sample contains 250,000 to 300,000 clones, about 80% of which appear only once. The sample taken for sequencing was PBMCs or T cells enriched from blood (not recorded which). The receptors stem from a man over 45 who had recovered from COVID-19.

This clone showed up just a few times. The rearrangement joins TRBV7-9 to TRBJ1-1; TRBD1 is a possible D gene (5 bases). The CDR3 sequence is 13 residues long. Germline V lookup: CDR1 SEHNR, CDR2 FQNEAQ (reference sequence). V was trimmed by 5 bases and J by 1 base, leaving 8 bases between them. The CDR3 sequence: CASSKTGNTEAFF. The CDR3 nucleotides are TGTGCCAGCAGCAAAACAGGGAACACTGAAGCTTTCTTT.

In its sample, this clone was seen once. The CDR3: CASSYAPGQATEQYF. CDR3 coding DNA: TGTGCCAGCAGTTACGCTCCGGGACAGGCCACGGAGCAGTACTTC. The chain uses TRBV6-5 and TRBJ2-7, with 8 positions matching TRBD1. From germline, CDR1 is MNHEY and CDR2 SVGAGI. The CDR3 covers 15 residues. Unmatched junction bases numbered 10, after V lost 2 bases and J lost 7 bases.

The DNA for the CDR3 is TGCGCCAGCAGCTTGGGGGCGGGAGAGGCCAATGAGCAGTTCTTC. The encoded protein is CASSLGAGEANEQFF. The chain combines TRBV5-1 with TRBJ2-1; 7 nucleotides align to TRBD2. The J segment lost 6 bases and the V segment lost 0 bases, leaving 6 bases of the junction unmatched. The CDR3 is 15 amino acids. CDR1 is SGHRS and CDR2 is YFSETQ in the germline V gene. Full variable domain (missing parts from reference TRBV5-1 and TRBJ2-1): KAGVTQTPRYLIKTRGQQVTLSCSPISGHRSVSWYQQTPGQGLQFLFEYFSETQRNKGNFPGRFSGRQFSNSRSEMNVSTLELGDSALYLCASSLGAGEANEQFFGPGTRLTVL.

V and J are TRBV18 and TRBJ1-2; 7 positions match TRBD1. CDR3 size: 12 residues. Germline V gives CDR1 KGHSH, CDR2 LQKENI. The J segment lost 5 bases and the V segment lost 5 bases, leaving 2 bases of the junction unmatched. In DNA form, the CDR3 reads TGTGCCAGCTCAACGACAGGGTATGGCTACACCTTC. Translated: CASSTTGYGYTF.

The V gene is TRBV3-1 (or the pseudogene TRBV3-2), the J gene TRBJ1-2, with D tentatively TRBD1 (5 bases). This CDR3 contains 15 residues. Trimming shortened V by 1 base and J by 2 bases, and 11 bases separated the two germline ends. CDR1 is LGHDT and CDR2 is YNNKEL in the germline V gene (reference sequence). The CDR3 nucleotides read TGTGCCAGCAGCCAAGGACAGCAGATAAACTATGGCTACACCTTC. It translates to CASSQGQQINYGYTF.

The chain uses TRBV2 and TRBJ1-2; TRBD1 is a possible D gene (6 bases). The CDR3 is 14 residues long. Germline CDR1 reads SNHLY; CDR2 reads FYNNEI. V gave up 3 bases and J gave up 4 bases, with 12 bases separating them. CDR3 loop: CASSEVTGPYGYTF. As DNA, the CDR3 is TGTGCCAGCAGTGAGGTAACAGGGCCCTATGGCTACACCTTC.

This clone was seen just once. The chain carries TRBV2 and TRBJ2-7; D not certain. This CDR3 region has 12 residues. The germline V gene encodes CDR1 SNHLY and CDR2 FYNNEI. Between the trimmed V and J ends, which lost 5 bases and 0 bases, there was a span of 5 bases. CDR3 in amino acids: CASSPSSYEQYF. The CDR3 coding sequence is TGTGCCAGCAGTCCCAGCTCCTACGAGCAGTACTTC. Combining the CDR3 with reference TRBV2 and TRBJ2-7 gives the whole variable domain EPEVTQTPSHQVTQMGQEVILRCVPISNHLYFYWYRQILGQKVEFLVSFYNNEISEKSEIFDDQFSVERPDGSNFTLKIRSTKLEDSAMYFCASSPSSYEQYFGPGTRLTVT.

The V gene is TRBV11-2, the J gene TRBJ1-5, with 7 bases lining up with TRBD1. The germline V gene encodes CDR1 SGHAT and CDR2 FQNNGV. V lost 6 bases, J lost 11 bases, and 7 bases stayed unmatched. The CDR3 contains 12 residues. In nucleotides, the CDR3 is TGTGCCAGCAGTAACAGGGGTACGACCCAGCATTTT. This codes for CASSNRGTTQHF. Variable domain in full (rest from reference TRBV11-2 and TRBJ1-5): EAGVAQSPRYKIIEKRQSVAFWCNPISGHATLYWYQQILGQGPKLLIQFQNNGVVDDSQLPKDRFSAERLKGVDSTLKIQPAKLEDSAVYLCASSNRGTTQHFGDGTRLSIL.

The chain links TRBV29-1 to TRBJ1-4; a weak D match, TRBD1 (5 bases). Germline values: CDR1 SQVTM, CDR2 ANQGSEA. This CDR3 contains 13 residues. V lost 7 bases and J lost 4, with 13 bases in between. The DNA for the CDR3 is TGCAGCGGGACGGGGGGAGTTAATGAAAAACTGTTTTTT. Its protein product is CSGTGGVNEKLFF.

The chain has TRBV11-3 and TRBJ2-7; TRBD1 is a possible D gene (6 bases). The CDR3 spans 14 residues. V lost 5 bases, J lost 9 bases, and 20 bases lay in between. Per germline, CDR1 SGHNT and CDR2 YENEEA. The CDR3 is CASSGKNRDLGQYF. The CDR3 nucleotides read TGTGCCAGCAGCGGTAAGAACAGGGATCTTGGGCAGTACTTC.

The gene calls are TRBV15 and TRBJ1-1; D perhaps matches TRBD1 (6 bases). The germline V gene encodes CDR1 LNHNV and CDR2 YYDKDF (reference sequence). Trimming left V 4 bases short and J 1 base short, with 13 bases between. This CDR3 is 15 amino acids long. The CDR3 protein is CATSTYRDPNTEAFF. The DNA for the CDR3 is TGTGCCACCAGCACCTACAGGGACCCGAACACTGAAGCTTTCTTT.

The V call is TRBV2, the J call TRBJ2-7; 9 nucleotides line up with TRBD1. Germline trimming cut 8 bases from V and 6 bases from J; bases unmatched to any gene: 8. Germline lookup yields CDR1 SNHLY and CDR2 FYNNEI. The CDR3 sequence is 13 residues long. In DNA form, the CDR3 reads TGTGCCAGCTCACAGGGGGCGTTGGGCGAGCAGTACTTC. Its protein is CASSQGALGEQYF.

This clone was seen once. CDR3 sequence: CASSKRRAGEYEQYF. CDR3 bases: TGTGCCAGCAGCAAAAGAAGAGCAGGGGAATACGAGCAGTACTTC. The V gene is TRBV21-1, the J gene TRBJ2-7; TRBD1 reflects the table's D call only, with no check against the DNA. TRBV21-1 corresponds to a pseudogene. The CDR3 length is 15 residues.

This chain's CDR3 is CASSEGQRNTIYF. CDR3 in DNA: TGCGCCAGCAGTGAGGGACAGCGAAACACCATATATTTT. The chain is built from TRBV10-1 and TRBJ1-3; TRBD1 might be the D (6 bases). The CDR3 length is 13 residues. CDR1 and CDR2 from the germline V gene are WNHNN and SYGVQD (reference sequence). Trimming left V 2 bases short and J 5 bases short, with 7 bases between.

This rearrangement joins TRBV7-3 to TRBJ2-1, with 7 bases lining up with TRBD2. The ends lost 1 base at V and 2 bases at J; junction bases unmatched: 5. There are 16 residues in the CDR3. Germline V lookup: CDR1 SGHTA, CDR2 FQGTGA. Here the CDR3 reads CASSLNPGLTYNEQFF. The CDR3 DNA follows: TGTGCCAGCAGCTTAAATCCGGGACTAACCTACAATGAGCAGTTCTTC.

The V call is TRBV20-1, the J call TRBJ2-7; D gene unclear. The length of the CDR3 is 12 residues. The germline CDR1 and CDR2 sequences are DFQATT and SNEGSKA (reference sequence). Trimming took off 3 bases at V and 1 base at J, with 7 bases between the two ends. CDR3 nucleotide sequence: TGCAGTGCTAGTAATCCTTCCTACGAGCAGTACTTC. It yields the protein CSASNPSYEQYF.

The rearrangement links TRBV13 to TRBJ2-7; TRBD2 aligns across 7 bases. Germline loops: CDR1 PRHDT, CDR2 FYEKMQ (reference sequence). V lost 6 bases to trimming and J lost 0 bases; unmatched junction nucleotides: 8. This CDR3 is built from 15 residues. The CDR3 loop reads CASRGGTEYSYEQYF. The CDR3 coding sequence is TGTGCCAGCAGGGGGGGGACGGAATACTCCTACGAGCAGTACTTC.

The chain is built from TRBV12-3 or TRBV12-4 and TRBJ1-5; D remains ambiguous. This CDR3 spans 13 amino acids. V was shortened by 7 bases and J by 2 bases, with 9 bases between the two germline ends. The CDR3 loop reads CASTPGGNQPQHF. CDR3 DNA sequence: TGTGCCAGCACCCCCGGTGGCAATCAGCCCCAGCATTTT.

This chain joins TRBV4-1 and TRBJ2-3; 8 nucleotides line up with TRBD2. Germline V gives CDR1 MGHRA, CDR2 YSYEKL. Germline trimming cut 1 base from V and 5 bases from J; bases unmatched to any gene: 11. The CDR3 has 17 amino acids. CDR3 amino acids: CASSQAHRRGGKDTQYF. CDR3 in DNA: TGCGCCAGCAGCCAAGCCCACCGTCGGGGGGGGAAAGATACGCAGTATTTT.

V is TRBV28 and J is TRBJ1-1; D not resolved. This CDR3 spans 14 amino acids. The ends were cut back, 7 bases at V and 4 bases at J, with 16 bases in the middle. CDR1 and CDR2 from the germline V gene are MDHEN and SYDVKM. The CDR3 protein is CASNAPGVVTEAFF. CDR3 coding DNA: TGTGCCAGCAACGCCCCCGGTGTCGTCACTGAAGCTTTCTTT.

This clone was detected only a few times. The chain is built from TRBV5-6 and TRBJ1-6; no clear D gene. Trimming removed 0 bases at V and 14 bases at J, with 6 bases between. In germline, CDR1 is SGHDT, CDR2 YYEEEE. The CDR3 loop spans 11 amino acids. CDR3 in DNA: TGTGCCAGCAGCTTGGCCGGGTCCCTCCACTTT. Protein product: CASSLAGSLHF.

The gene calls are TRBV5-1 and TRBJ1-2; TRBD1 agrees at 7 bases. In germline, CDR1 is SGHRS, CDR2 YFSETQ. CDR3 length equals 16 residues. Trimming removed 4 bases from V and 0 bases from J; junction bases left unmatched: 9. The CDR3 is CASSLVSGQSNYGYTF. In nucleotides, the CDR3 is TGCGCCAGCAGCCTCGTTTCGGGACAGTCTAACTATGGCTACACCTTC.